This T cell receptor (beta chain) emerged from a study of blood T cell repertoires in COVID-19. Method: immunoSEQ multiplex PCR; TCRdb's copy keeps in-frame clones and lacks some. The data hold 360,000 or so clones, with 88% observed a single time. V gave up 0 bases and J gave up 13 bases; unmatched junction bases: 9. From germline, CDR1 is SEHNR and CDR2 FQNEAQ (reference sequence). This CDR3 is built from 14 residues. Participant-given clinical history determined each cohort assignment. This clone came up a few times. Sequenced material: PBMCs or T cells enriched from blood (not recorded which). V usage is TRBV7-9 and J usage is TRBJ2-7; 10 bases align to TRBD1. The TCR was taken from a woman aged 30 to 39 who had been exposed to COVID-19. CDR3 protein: CASSLASPGQGQYF. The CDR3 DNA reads TGTGCCAGCAGCTTAGCGAGTCCGGGACAGGGGCAATACTTC. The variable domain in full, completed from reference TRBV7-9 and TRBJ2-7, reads DTGVSQNPRHKITKRGQNVTFRCDPISEHNRLYWYRQTLGQGPEFLTYFQNEAQLEKSRLLSDRFSAERPKGSFSTLEIQRTEQGDSAMYLCASSLASPGQGQYFGPGTRLTVT.